Shown below are 19 T cell receptor beta chains from a single sample sequenced in a study of CD8+CD57+ T cells in acquired aplastic anemia. Profiling of TCR beta VDJ combinations and CDR3 sequences used genomic DNA as template. Each CDR3 protein is one row after TCRdb ran MiXCR on the reads. The sample has under 200,000 distinct CDR3 sequences; about 48% are singletons. CD8+CD57+ cell expansion had been shown by flow cytometry in patients chosen for sequencing. The sample taken for sequencing was sorted CD4+, CD8+, or CD8+CD57+ T cells (not recorded which) from PBMCs. The receptors stem from a human donor with aplastic anemia.

The chain carries TRBV29-1 and TRBJ1-1, with 9 bases aligning to TRBD1. CDR3 length: 12 amino acids. CDR1 and CDR2 (germline): SQVTM, ANQGSEA. The J segment lost 3 bases and the V segment lost 4 bases, leaving 0 bases of the junction unmatched. CDR3 in DNA: TGCAGCGTTGGACAGGGGGACACTGAAGCTTTCTTT. Translating it yields CSVGQGDTEAFF.

This clonotype was counted ten times or more. The rearrangement links TRBV27 to TRBJ2-7, with 7 nucleotides matching TRBD1. Germline V gene sequence: CDR1 MNHEY, CDR2 SMNVEV (reference sequence). The CDR3 runs 13 residues. With V trimmed by 6 bases and J by 1 base, 3 bases remained unmatched. This chain's CDR3 is CASRGQLSYEQYF. CDR3 nucleotides: TGTGCCAGCAGGGGACAGCTTTCCTACGAGCAGTACTTC.

As regards this clonotype: Given the absence of the conserved phenylalanine or tryptophan at the CDR3 end, a read error is likely. This chain uses TRBV10-3 with TRBJ1-2; weak D call: TRBD1 (6 bases). The V gene lost 11 bases and the J gene lost 8 bases, with 18 bases spanning the gap. The CDR3 runs 12 residues. Germline CDR1 reads ENHRY; CDR2 reads SYGVKD. This CDR3 reads CALGRDGGGYTL. The CDR3 DNA reads as TGTGCCCTCGGACGTGACGGGGGCGGCTACACCCTC.

This sequence joins TRBV11-3 and TRBJ2-1; 7 bases match TRBD2. CDR3 length: 15 residues. V lost 0 bases to trimming and J lost 5 bases; unmatched junction nucleotides: 4. CDR1 and CDR2 (germline): SGHNT, YENEEA. The chain's CDR3 is CASSLDSSGNNEQFF. CDR3 DNA: TGTGCCAGCAGCTTAGATTCTAGCGGAAACAATGAGCAGTTCTTC.

The V gene is TRBV5-6, the J gene TRBJ1-3, with D uncertain. The germline V gene encodes CDR1 SGHDT and CDR2 YYEEEE. V was cut by 0 bases and J by 4 bases, with 14 bases left in between. The CDR3 spans 16 residues. CDR3 amino acids: CASSLGRRAMGNTIYF. CDR3 nucleotides: TGTGCCAGCAGCTTGGGCCGCCGGGCCATGGGAAACACCATATATTTT.

V and J are TRBV5-4 and TRBJ1-3; unclear D gene. Germline V CDR1 and CDR2: SGHNT, YYREEE (reference sequence). The CDR3 has 14 amino acids. V shed 4 bases and J shed 0 bases, with 8 bases lying between them. For the CDR3, the DNA is TGTGCCAGCAGCCCAGTATTCTCTGGAAACACCATATATTTT. Translated, it gives CASSPVFSGNTIYF.

The CDR3: CASSATGGWAGELFF. The CDR3 nucleotides are TGTGCCAGCAGCGCCACAGGGGGCTGGGCCGGGGAGCTGTTTTTT. J is TRBJ2-2 and V is TRBV11-3, with 9 positions matching TRBD1. This CDR3 comprises 15 residues. V trimming: 5 bases; J trimming: 6 bases; junction bases outside the gene matches: 7. The germline CDR1 and CDR2 sequences are SGHNT and YENEEA.

In regard to this clonotype: This may come from a read error, since a much larger clone is one base off. V gene TRBV5-1 combines with J gene TRBJ2-1; D perhaps matches TRBD2 (6 bases). CDR1 and CDR2 (germline): SGHRS, YFSETQ. There are 16 residues in the CDR3. Here the CDR3 reads CASSLQGGDNYNERFF. In DNA form, the CDR3 reads TGCGCCAGCAGCTTGCAAGGAGGGGATAACTACAATGAGCGGTTCTTC. The full variable domain, its missing parts supplied by reference TRBV5-1 and TRBJ2-1, is KAGVTQTPRYLIKTRGQQVTLSCSPISGHRSVSWYQQTPGQGLQFLFEYFSETQRNKGNFPGRFSGRQFSNSRSEMNVSTLELGDSALYLCASSLQGGDNYNERFFGPGTRLTVL.

The gene calls are TRBV10-3 and TRBJ2-5; TRBD1 agrees at 7 bases. V dropped 6 bases and J dropped 2; count of bases not matched to a gene: 3. The CDR3 length is 13 residues. Germline V gene lookup returns CDR1 ENHRY and CDR2 SYGVKD. The CDR3 region is CAISGDSQETQYF. DNA of the CDR3: TGTGCCATCAGCGGGGACAGTCAAGAGACCCAGTACTTC.

This clonotype occurred a few times. The chain joins TRBV7-9 to TRBJ2-3, with D possibly being TRBD2 (5 bases). Germline CDR1 SEHNR, CDR2 FQNEAQ (reference sequence). This CDR3 is 13 amino acids long. Trimming removed 1 base from V and 6 bases from J, with 8 bases in between. In nucleotides, the CDR3 is TGTGCCAGCAGCTTAGTCCCGGGGGATACGCAGTATTTT. The encoded protein is CASSLVPGDTQYF.

This clonotype showed up many times. CDR3 sequence reads: CASSFAAQYEQYF. The CDR3 nucleotides are TGTGCCAGCAGTTTCGCGGCCCAATACGAGCAGTACTTC. The rearrangement uses TRBV28 and TRBJ2-7; D call uncertain. This CDR3 has 13 amino acids. The V gene's germline CDR1 is MDHEN and CDR2 SYDVKM. Trimming left V 3 bases short and J 4 bases short, with 10 bases between. Full variable domain (missing parts from reference TRBV28 and TRBJ2-7): DVKVTQSSRYLVKRTGEKVFLECVQDMDHENMFWYRQDPGLGLRLIYFSYDVKMKEKGDIPEGYSVSREKKERFSLILESASTNQTSMYLCASSFAAQYEQYFGPGTRLTVT.

The gene calls are TRBV11-2 and TRBJ2-7; 9 bases map to TRBD2. Germline CDR1 reads SGHAT; CDR2 reads FQNNGV. The CDR3 contains 16 residues. Trimming cost V 1 base and J 6 bases; bases outside gene matches: 10. In DNA form, the CDR3 reads TGTGCCAGCAGCTTAGGCGGGAGGGCCCCACTCAGCGAGCAGTACTTC. This translates into CASSLGGRAPLSEQYF.

Many counts were recorded for this clonotype. The chain couples TRBV20-1 to TRBJ1-3; perhaps TRBD1 as D (5 bases). The CDR3 sequence is 16 residues long. Trimming removed 0 bases at V and 4 bases at J, with 16 bases between. Germline V gives CDR1 DFQATT, CDR2 SNEGSKA (reference sequence). The CDR3 nucleotides are TGCAGTGCTAGAGACGGGACGTCTGGTGGGGGAAACACCATATATTTT. It translates to CSARDGTSGGGNTIYF.

The rearrangement links TRBV25-1 to TRBJ2-3; 12 bases align to TRBD2. This CDR3 has 17 residues. Germline CDR1 reads MGHDK; CDR2 reads SYGVNS. V dropped 8 bases and J dropped 2; count of bases not matched to a gene: 11. CDR3 nucleotides: TGTGCCAGCGGATCATTAGGACTAGCGGGGAACACAGATACGCAGTATTTT. Its translation is CASGSLGLAGNTDTQYF.

A few counts support this clonotype. V is TRBV7-8 and J is TRBJ2-7; 9 positions agree with TRBD1. V shed 4 bases, J shed 6 bases, and the junction held 7 bases outside the gene matches. Per the germline V gene, CDR1 is SGHVS and CDR2 is FQNEAQ. This CDR3 has 14 amino acids. Here the CDR3 reads CASSYGQGSSEQYF. The CDR3, as DNA: TGTGCCAGCAGCTACGGACAGGGGTCTAGCGAGCAGTACTTC.

Ten or more counts support this clonotype. The rearrangement uses TRBV9 and TRBJ2-7, with D perhaps matching TRBD2 (5 bases). The CDR3 totals 15 residues. CDR1 and CDR2 (germline): SGDLS, YYNGEE. V was trimmed by 2 bases and J by 0 bases, leaving 12 bases between them. This chain's CDR3 is CASSVGLASSYEQYF. The CDR3 DNA reads as TGTGCCAGCAGCGTCGGACTGGCCAGCTCCTACGAGCAGTACTTC.

In this sample, this clonotype turned up a few times. The chain uses TRBV10-3 and TRBJ1-6; D is undetermined. The length of the CDR3 is 14 residues. V was trimmed by 4 bases and J by 8 bases, leaving 12 bases between them. The germline V gene encodes CDR1 ENHRY and CDR2 SYGVKD. CDR3 region: CAISGEGQHSPLHF. CDR3 bases: TGTGCCATCAGTGGTGAAGGGCAACATTCACCCCTCCACTTT.

The rearrangement links TRBV2 to TRBJ1-5, with D hard to call. The CDR3 covers 14 residues. The V end was cut by 4 bases, the J end by 1 base, with 8 bases between. The germline gives CDR1 SNHLY, CDR2 FYNNEI. The CDR3 is CASSGSQSNQPQHF. For the CDR3, the DNA is TGTGCCAGCAGTGGGAGCCAGAGCAATCAGCCCCAGCATTTT.

This clonotype has ten or more counts. The V gene is TRBV6-1, the J gene TRBJ1-6, with a possible D match to TRBD1 (5 bases). The V and J ends lost 6 bases and 7 bases respectively, with 19 bases between them. This CDR3 comprises 16 residues. CDR1 is MNHNS, CDR2 SASEGT, per germline. CDR3 loop: CASREGFQGNNSPLHF. The CDR3 DNA follows: TGTGCCAGCAGGGAGGGCTTCCAGGGAAACAATTCACCCCTCCACTTT.